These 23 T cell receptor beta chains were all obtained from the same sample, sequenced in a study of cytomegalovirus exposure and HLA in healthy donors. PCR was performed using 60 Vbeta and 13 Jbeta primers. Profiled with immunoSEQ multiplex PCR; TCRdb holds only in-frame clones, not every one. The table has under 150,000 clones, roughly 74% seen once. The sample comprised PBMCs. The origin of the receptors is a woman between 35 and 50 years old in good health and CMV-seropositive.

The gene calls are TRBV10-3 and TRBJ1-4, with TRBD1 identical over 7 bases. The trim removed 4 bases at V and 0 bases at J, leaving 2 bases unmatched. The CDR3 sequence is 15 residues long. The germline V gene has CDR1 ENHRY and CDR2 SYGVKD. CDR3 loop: CAISVTGATNEKLFF. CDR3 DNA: TGTGCCATCAGTGTAACAGGGGCAACTAATGAAAAACTGTTTTTT.

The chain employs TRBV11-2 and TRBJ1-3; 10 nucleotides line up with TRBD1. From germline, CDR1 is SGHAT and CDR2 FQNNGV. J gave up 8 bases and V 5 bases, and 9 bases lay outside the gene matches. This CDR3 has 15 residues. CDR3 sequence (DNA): TGTGCCAGCAGCCAGACAGGGGGCTTTATGGACACCATATATTTT. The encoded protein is CASSQTGGFMDTIYF.

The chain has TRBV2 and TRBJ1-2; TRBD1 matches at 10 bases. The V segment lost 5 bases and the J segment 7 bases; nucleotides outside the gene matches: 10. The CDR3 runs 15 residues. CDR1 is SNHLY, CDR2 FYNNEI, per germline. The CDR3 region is CASSKRDRGYGGYTF. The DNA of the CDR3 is TGTGCCAGCAGTAAACGGGACAGGGGTTATGGTGGCTACACCTTC. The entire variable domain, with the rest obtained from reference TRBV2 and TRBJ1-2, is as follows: EPEVTQTPSHQVTQMGQEVILRCVPISNHLYFYWYRQILGQKVEFLVSFYNNEISEKSEIFDDQFSVERPDGSNFTLKIRSTKLEDSAMYFCASSKRDRGYGGYTFGSGTRLTVV.

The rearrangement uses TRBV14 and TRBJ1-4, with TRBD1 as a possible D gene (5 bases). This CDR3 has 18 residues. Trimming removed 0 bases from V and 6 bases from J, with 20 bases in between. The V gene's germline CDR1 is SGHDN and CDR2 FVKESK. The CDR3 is CASSQDLVVGTPHEKLFF. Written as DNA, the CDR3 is TGTGCCAGCAGCCAAGATCTTGTAGTTGGGACTCCCCATGAAAAACTGTTTTTT.

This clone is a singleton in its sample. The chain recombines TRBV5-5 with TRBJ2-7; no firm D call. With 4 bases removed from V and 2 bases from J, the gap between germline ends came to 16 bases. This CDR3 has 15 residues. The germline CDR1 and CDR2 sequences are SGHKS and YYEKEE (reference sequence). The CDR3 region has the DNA TGTGCCAGCAGCCTCCCCAACCCGCAGGCCTACGAGCAGTACTTC. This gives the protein CASSLPNPQAYEQYF. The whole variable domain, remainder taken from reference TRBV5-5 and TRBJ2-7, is DAGVTQSPTHLIKTRGQQVTLRCSPISGHKSVSWYQQVLGQGPQFIFQYYEKEERGRGNFPDRFSARQFPNYSSELNVNALLLGDSALYLCASSLPNPQAYEQYFGPGTRLTVT.

CDR3 region: CASHGPNWGPQHF. The CDR3 nucleotides read TGTGCCAGCCACGGGCCTAACTGGGGCCCCCAGCATTTT. The chain has TRBV28 and TRBJ1-5, with a tentative D call TRBD1 (5 bases). The CDR3 extends over 13 amino acids. CDR1 is MDHEN, CDR2 SYDVKM, per germline. The V gene lost 8 bases and the J gene lost 10 bases, with 18 bases spanning the gap.

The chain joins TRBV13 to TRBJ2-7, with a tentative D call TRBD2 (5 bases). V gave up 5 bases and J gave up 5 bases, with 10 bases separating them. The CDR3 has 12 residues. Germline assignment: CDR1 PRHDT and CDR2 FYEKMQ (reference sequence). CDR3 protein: CASSTTRDEQYF. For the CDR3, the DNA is TGTGCCAGCAGCACAACTAGGGACGAGCAGTACTTC.

CDR3 nucleotide sequence: TGTGCCATCAGGACAGGATTGAGCTCCTACGAGCAGTACTTC. Its protein is CAIRTGLSSYEQYF. This sequence joins TRBV10-3 and TRBJ2-7; possibly TRBD1 for D (6 bases). CDR3 length: 14 amino acids. Trimming took 6 bases from V and 0 from J, leaving 12 bases between them. Germline V gene lookup returns CDR1 ENHRY and CDR2 SYGVKD.

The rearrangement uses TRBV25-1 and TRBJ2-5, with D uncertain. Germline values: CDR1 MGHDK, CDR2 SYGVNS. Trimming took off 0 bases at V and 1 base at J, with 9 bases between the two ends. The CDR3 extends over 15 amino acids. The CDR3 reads CASSEYAAAQETQYF. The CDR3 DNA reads TGTGCCAGCAGTGAATATGCGGCGGCCCAAGAGACCCAGTACTTC.

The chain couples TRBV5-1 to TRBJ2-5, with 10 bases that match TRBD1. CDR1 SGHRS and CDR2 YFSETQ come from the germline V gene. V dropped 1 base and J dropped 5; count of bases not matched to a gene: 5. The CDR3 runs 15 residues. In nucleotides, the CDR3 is TGCGCCAGCAGCTTGTGGGACAGGGGAGGCGAGACCCAGTACTTC. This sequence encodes CASSLWDRGGETQYF.

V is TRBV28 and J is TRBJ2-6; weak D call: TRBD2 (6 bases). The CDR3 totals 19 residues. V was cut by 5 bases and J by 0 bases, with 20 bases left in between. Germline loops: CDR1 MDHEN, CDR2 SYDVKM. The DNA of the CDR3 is TGTGCCAGCAGTCCGAGGCCGGGAGTGGCTAACTCTGGGGCCAACGTCCTGACTTTC. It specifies CASSPRPGVANSGANVLTF.

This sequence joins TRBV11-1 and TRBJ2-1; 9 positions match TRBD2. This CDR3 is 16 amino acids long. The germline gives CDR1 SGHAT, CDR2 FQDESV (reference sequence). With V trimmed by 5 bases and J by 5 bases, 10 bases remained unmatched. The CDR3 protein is CASSPRGLAGNNEQFF. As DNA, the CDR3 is TGTGCCAGCAGCCCTCGTGGCCTAGCGGGAAACAATGAGCAGTTCTTC.

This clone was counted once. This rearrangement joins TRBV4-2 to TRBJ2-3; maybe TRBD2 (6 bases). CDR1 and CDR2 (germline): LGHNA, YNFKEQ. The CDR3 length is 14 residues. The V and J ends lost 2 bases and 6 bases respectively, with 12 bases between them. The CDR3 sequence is CASSQRAGSDTQYF. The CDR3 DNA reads TGTGCCAGCAGCCAACGAGCGGGCAGTGATACGCAGTATTTT.

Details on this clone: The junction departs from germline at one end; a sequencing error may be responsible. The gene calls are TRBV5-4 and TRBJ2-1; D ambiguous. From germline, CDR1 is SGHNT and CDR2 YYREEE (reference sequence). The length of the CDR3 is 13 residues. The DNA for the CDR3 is TGTGCCAGCAGCTTGGTATCCTCCAATGAGCAGTTCTTC. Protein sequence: CASSLVSSNEQFF.

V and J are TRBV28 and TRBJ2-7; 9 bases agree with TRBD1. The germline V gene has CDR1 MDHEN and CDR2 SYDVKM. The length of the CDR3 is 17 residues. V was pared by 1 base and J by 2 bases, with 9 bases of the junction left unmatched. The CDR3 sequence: CASSLSRGTGKPYEQYF. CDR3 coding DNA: TGTGCCAGCAGTTTATCTCGCGGGACAGGGAAACCCTACGAGCAGTACTTC.

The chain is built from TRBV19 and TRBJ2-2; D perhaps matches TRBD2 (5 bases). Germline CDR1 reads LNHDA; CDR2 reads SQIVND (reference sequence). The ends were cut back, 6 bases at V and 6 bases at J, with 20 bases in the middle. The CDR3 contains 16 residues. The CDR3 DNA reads TGTGCCAGTAGAGAAGGGAACAGCCCGGGATCCGGGGAGCTGTTTTTT. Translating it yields CASREGNSPGSGELFF. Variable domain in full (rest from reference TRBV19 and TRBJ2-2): DGGITQSPKYLFRKEGQNVTLSCEQNLNHDAMYWYRQDPGQGLRLIYYSQIVNDFQKGDIAEGYSVSREKKESFPLTVTSAQKNPTAFYLCASREGNSPGSGELFFGEGSRLTVL.

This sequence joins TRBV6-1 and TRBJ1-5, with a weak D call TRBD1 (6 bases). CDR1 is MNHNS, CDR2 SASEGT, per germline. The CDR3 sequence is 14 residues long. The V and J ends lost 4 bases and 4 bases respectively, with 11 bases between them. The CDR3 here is CASSGSTGNQPQHF. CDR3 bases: TGTGCCAGCAGTGGCTCCACAGGGAATCAGCCCCAGCATTTT.

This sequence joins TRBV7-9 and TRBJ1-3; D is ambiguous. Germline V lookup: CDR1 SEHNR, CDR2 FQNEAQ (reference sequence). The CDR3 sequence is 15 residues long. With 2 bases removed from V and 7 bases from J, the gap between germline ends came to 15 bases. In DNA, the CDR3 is TGTGCCAGCAGCTTATCCTCAGCTTACGGGAACACCATATATTTT. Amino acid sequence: CASSLSSAYGNTIYF.

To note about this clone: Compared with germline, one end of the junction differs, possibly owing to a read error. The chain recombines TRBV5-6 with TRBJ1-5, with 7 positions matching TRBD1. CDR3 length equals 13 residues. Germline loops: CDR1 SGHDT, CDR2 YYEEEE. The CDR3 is CASSSLRDREDTF. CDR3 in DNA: TGTGCCAGCAGCTCGCTGAGGGACAGAGAGGACACTTTT.

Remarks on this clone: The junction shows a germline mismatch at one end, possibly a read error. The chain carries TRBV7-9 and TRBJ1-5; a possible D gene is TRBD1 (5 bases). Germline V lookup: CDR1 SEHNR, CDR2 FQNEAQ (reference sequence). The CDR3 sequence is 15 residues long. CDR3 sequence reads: CSSSFDSENNQPQHF. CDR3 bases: TGTTCCAGCAGCTTCGACAGCGAGAACAATCAGCCCCAGCATTTT. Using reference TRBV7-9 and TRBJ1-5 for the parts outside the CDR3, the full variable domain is DTGVSQNPRHKITKRGQNVTFRCDPISEHNRLYWYRQTLGQGPEFLTYFQNEAQLEKSRLLSDRFSAERPKGSFSTLEIQRTEQGDSAMYLCSSSFDSENNQPQHFGDGTRLSIL.

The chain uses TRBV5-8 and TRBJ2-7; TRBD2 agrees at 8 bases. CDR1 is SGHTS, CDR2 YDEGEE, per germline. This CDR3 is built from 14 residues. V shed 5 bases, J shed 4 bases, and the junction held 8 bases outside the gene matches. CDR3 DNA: TGTGCCAGCAGACGACCGGGAGGGCCGTACGAGCAGTACTTC. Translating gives CASRRPGGPYEQYF. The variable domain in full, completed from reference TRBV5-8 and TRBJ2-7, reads EAGVTQSPTHLIKTRGQQATLRCSPISGHTSVYWYQQALGLGLQFLLWYDEGEERNRGNFPPRFSGRQFPNYSSELNVNALELEDSALYLCASRRPGGPYEQYFGPGTRLTVT.

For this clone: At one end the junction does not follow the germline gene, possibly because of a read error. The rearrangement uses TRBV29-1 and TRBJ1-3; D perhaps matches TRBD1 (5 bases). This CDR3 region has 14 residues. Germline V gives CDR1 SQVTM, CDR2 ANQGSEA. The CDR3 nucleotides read TGCAGCGGGGGGGTAGGGTCCTCTAGAAACACCATATATTTT. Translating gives CSGGVGSSRNTIYF.

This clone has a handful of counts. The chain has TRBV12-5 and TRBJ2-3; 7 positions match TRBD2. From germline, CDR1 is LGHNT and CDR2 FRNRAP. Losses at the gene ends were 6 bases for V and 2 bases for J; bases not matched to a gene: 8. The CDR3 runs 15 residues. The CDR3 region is CASGPLLALTDTQYF. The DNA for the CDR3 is TGTGCTAGTGGCCCCTTACTAGCGCTCACAGATACGCAGTATTTT.